The 29 T cell receptor beta chains presented below share a single source sample, sequenced in a study of T cell repertoires in cytomegalovirus infection. TCRdb processed the reads anew with MiXCR; each CDR3 protein has one entry. Of around 170,000 distinct CDR3 sequences in the sample, around an eighth were seen once. Sequenced material: PBMCs. These receptor sequences come from a human donor in good health (CMV status not recorded). Some clones in this sample may be carry-over from other donors' samples.

This clonotype showed up many times. The V and J genes are TRBV7-6 and TRBJ2-7; 8 bases map to TRBD1. Trimming cost V 0 bases and J 5 bases; bases outside gene matches: 6. Germline V CDR1 and CDR2: SGHVS, FNYEAQ. The CDR3 covers 15 residues. In DNA, the CDR3 is TGTGCCAGCAGCTTAGCAACGAGACAGGGGAACGAGCAGTACTTC. It translates to CASSLATRQGNEQYF.

This clonotype was seen only a few times. The chain uses TRBV28 and TRBJ2-7, with D perhaps matching TRBD2 (5 bases). The germline V gene encodes CDR1 MDHEN and CDR2 SYDVKM. CDR3 length: 16 amino acids. Deletions cut 7 bases from V and 2 bases from J, with 21 bases between. The CDR3 loop is CASTLRPAAGAYEQYF. The CDR3 DNA reads TGTGCCAGCACCCTCCGACCGGCCGCCGGGGCCTACGAGCAGTACTTC.

In its sample, this clonotype was seen many times. The chain joins TRBV5-4 to TRBJ1-2; a possible D gene is TRBD1 (6 bases). V lost 0 bases, J lost 4 bases, and 10 bases lay in between. The CDR3 length is 14 residues. Germline V gene sequence: CDR1 SGHNT, CDR2 YYREEE (reference sequence). CDR3 loop: CASSLEGVGYGYTF. For the CDR3, the DNA is TGTGCCAGCAGCTTGGAGGGGGTTGGCTATGGCTACACCTTC.

The table lists this clonotype with many counts. V is TRBV7-2 and J is TRBJ2-1; TRBD2 matches at 12 bases. The germline gives CDR1 SGHTA, CDR2 FQGNSA. CDR3 length: 15 amino acids. With V trimmed by 1 base and J by 8 bases, 3 bases remained unmatched. The CDR3 is CASSLGGLAGDEQFF. The CDR3 DNA reads as TGTGCCAGCAGCTTAGGGGGACTAGCGGGTGATGAGCAGTTCTTC.

The genes are TRBV28 and TRBJ1-5; D is undetermined. Germline CDR1 is MDHEN and CDR2 is SYDVKM. The CDR3 consists of 16 residues. V gave up 4 bases and J gave up 0 bases, with 13 bases separating them. Here the CDR3 reads CASSSGLPYSNQPQHF. CDR3 DNA sequence: TGTGCCAGCAGTTCCGGACTGCCCTATAGCAATCAGCCCCAGCATTTT.

This chain links TRBV14 with TRBJ2-3; D possibly corresponds to TRBD2 (5 bases). Germline CDR1 SGHDN, CDR2 FVKESK. V shed 4 bases and J shed 2 bases, with 13 bases lying between them. The CDR3 extends over 15 amino acids. The CDR3 loop reads CASSLQRAYTDTQYF. CDR3 nucleotides: TGTGCCAGCAGCCTCCAGAGGGCTTACACAGATACGCAGTATTTT.

This clonotype was seen at least ten times. The CDR3 DNA reads TGTGCCAGCAGTAGCGGGGGGGGGGACAATGAGCAGTTCTTC. Its protein product is CASSSGGGDNEQFF. The gene calls are TRBV28 and TRBJ2-1; 10 nucleotides match TRBD2. Looked up from germline, CDR1 is MDHEN and CDR2 is SYDVKM. The V gene end was trimmed by 5 bases and the J gene end by 5 bases; junction bases not matched to a gene: 3. The CDR3 is 14 residues long. Based on the CDR3 plus reference TRBV28 and TRBJ2-1, the full variable domain is DVKVTQSSRYLVKRTGEKVFLECVQDMDHENMFWYRQDPGLGLRLIYFSYDVKMKEKGDIPEGYSVSREKKERFSLILESASTNQTSMYLCASSSGGGDNEQFFGPGTRLTVL.

This clonotype was seen repeatedly, ten times or more. The genes are TRBV7-2 and TRBJ1-4, with D maybe TRBD1 (5 bases). Germline V gives CDR1 SGHTA, CDR2 FQGNSA. Trimming took off 5 bases at V and 8 bases at J, with 18 bases between the two ends. This CDR3 has 15 amino acids. The CDR3 spells CASSASSTGREKLFF. In nucleotides, the CDR3 is TGTGCCAGCAGCGCCAGTTCGACGGGACGGGAAAAACTGTTTTTT.

The CDR3, as DNA: TGTGCCAGCAGTTTCCCCCCCGGGGTAGCGGGAGTGGGGTACGAGCAGTACTTC. Its protein product is CASSFPPGVAGVGYEQYF. V is TRBV6-5 and J is TRBJ2-7, with TRBD2 identical over 9 bases. Trimming took 4 bases from V and 4 from J; bases not matched to a gene: 17. Germline V gene lookup returns CDR1 MNHEY and CDR2 SVGAGI. This CDR3 comprises 18 residues.

This clonotype was seen at least ten times. CDR3 protein: CASSSNNRGDPYEQYF. The CDR3 region has the DNA TGTGCCAGCAGCTCGAACAACAGGGGGGATCCCTACGAGCAGTACTTC. The chain combines TRBV7-9 with TRBJ2-7; TRBD1 agrees at 8 bases. Germline-derived CDR1 and CDR2 are SEHNR and FQNEAQ (reference sequence). V lost 4 bases and J lost 2; bases outside the gene matches: 10. CDR3 length equals 16 residues.

In this sample, this clonotype turned up a few times. The V and J genes are TRBV11-2 and TRBJ1-1, with D hard to call. The CDR3 totals 14 residues. Between the trimmed V and J ends, which lost 0 bases and 11 bases, there was a span of 16 bases. Germline values: CDR1 SGHAT, CDR2 FQNNGV. CDR3 in amino acids: CASSLDAWEGRAFF. Here the CDR3 DNA reads TGTGCCAGCAGCTTAGATGCATGGGAAGGGAGGGCTTTCTTT.

This clonotype turned up a few times. The chain links TRBV20-1 to TRBJ2-7; possibly TRBD1 for D (6 bases). The germline V gene encodes CDR1 DFQATT and CDR2 SNEGSKA (reference sequence). With 5 bases removed from V and 2 bases from J, the gap between germline ends came to 19 bases. The CDR3 contains 15 residues. The CDR3 region has the DNA TGCAGTGCTGACTCACCCGGGACAAATACCTACGAGCAGTACTTC. Amino acids: CSADSPGTNTYEQYF.

This clonotype was counted many times. The chain is built from TRBV7-9 and TRBJ2-7; 9 bases are a match to TRBD1. This CDR3 is built from 17 residues. Germline V CDR1 and CDR2: SEHNR, FQNEAQ (reference sequence). The junction had 10 bases not matched to a gene; V was cut back by 4 bases and J by 0 bases. DNA of the CDR3: TGTGCCAGCAGCTCGGGACAGGGTGGGAGTAGCTCCTACGAGCAGTACTTC. This codes for CASSSGQGGSSSYEQYF.

This clonotype was seen repeatedly, ten times or more. The V call is TRBV7-2, the J call TRBJ1-1, with D perhaps matching TRBD1 (6 bases). The CDR3 has 14 amino acids. Germline-derived CDR1 and CDR2 are SGHTA and FQGNSA. Trimming stripped 3 bases from V and 1 base from J, with 9 bases between. The CDR3 loop is CASSLKGGNTEAFF. The CDR3 DNA follows: TGTGCCAGCAGCTTGAAGGGGGGGAACACTGAAGCTTTCTTT.

The chain carries TRBV12-3 or TRBV12-4 and TRBJ1-2; TRBD1 might be the D (6 bases). The germline V and J ends were trimmed by 7 bases and 6 bases, with 15 bases remaining between them. The CDR3 spans 13 residues. In DNA, the CDR3 is TGTGCCAGCAATCCGACAGGAGAGGATGGCTACACCTTC. It specifies CASNPTGEDGYTF.

The V and J genes are TRBV5-4 and TRBJ2-7, with a possible D match to TRBD1 (6 bases). The ends were cut back, 0 bases at V and 0 bases at J, with 10 bases in the middle. The CDR3 has 15 residues. The germline CDR1 and CDR2 sequences are SGHNT and YYREEE (reference sequence). CDR3: CASSLAVDSSYEQYF. In nucleotides, the CDR3 is TGTGCCAGCAGCTTGGCCGTGGACAGCTCCTACGAGCAGTACTTC.

This clonotype was counted at least ten times. V is TRBV4-1 and J is TRBJ1-5; D might be TRBD1 (5 bases). The CDR3 contains 15 residues. Trimming took 4 bases from V and 6 from J, leaving 16 bases between them. CDR1 MGHRA and CDR2 YSYEKL come from the germline V gene. The DNA of the CDR3 is TGCGCCAGCAGCCTTGAGCGGACAAGGGCTCAGCCCCAGCATTTT. Amino acid sequence: CASSLERTRAQPQHF.

Many counts were recorded for this clonotype. This chain joins TRBV7-8 and TRBJ1-2, with D possibly being TRBD1 (5 bases). Germline loops: CDR1 SGHVS, CDR2 FQNEAQ. V was shortened by 1 base and J by 4 bases, with 13 bases between the two germline ends. The CDR3 has 15 amino acids. The CDR3 spells CASSLGQGGVYGYTF. In DNA, the CDR3 is TGTGCCAGCAGCTTAGGCCAGGGCGGTGTCTATGGCTACACCTTC.

This clonotype was recorded many times. The chain links TRBV7-9 to TRBJ1-1; D is undetermined. V lost 1 base and J 8 bases, leaving 8 bases between the germline ends. Germline V CDR1 and CDR2: SEHNR, FQNEAQ (reference sequence). The CDR3 has 12 residues. CDR3 nucleotide sequence: TGTGCCAGCAGCTTAGGGGGAGGCGAAGCTTTCTTT. This translates into CASSLGGGEAFF.

This clonotype was counted between two and nine times. The chain recombines TRBV7-6 with TRBJ2-3; either TRBD1 or TRBD2 may fit D (6 bases each). There are 14 residues in the CDR3. Germline V CDR1 and CDR2: SGHVS, FNYEAQ. Trimming shortened V by 5 bases and J by 0 bases, and 9 bases separated the two germline ends. CDR3 nucleotides: TGTGCCAGCAGCCGGGGGCCCAGCACAGATACGCAGTATTTT. It yields the protein CASSRGPSTDTQYF.

In this sample, this clonotype turned up many times. The chain joins TRBV7-6 to TRBJ1-5; no clear D. With 0 bases removed from V and 2 bases from J, the gap between germline ends came to 11 bases. CDR3 length: 16 amino acids. In germline, CDR1 is SGHVS, CDR2 FNYEAQ. CDR3 bases: TGTGCCAGCAGCTTAGCGGGCCAAGCGGGCAATCAGCCCCAGCATTTT. Translating it yields CASSLAGQAGNQPQHF.

The table lists this clonotype with many counts. The V and J genes are TRBV7-2 and TRBJ1-1; D uncertain. The CDR3 sequence is 11 residues long. Trimming removed 5 bases from V and 4 bases from J, with 5 bases in between. CDR1 is SGHTA, CDR2 FQGNSA, per germline. CDR3 amino acids: CASSRTTEAFF. The CDR3 bases are TGTGCCAGCAGCAGGACCACTGAAGCTTTCTTT. The whole variable domain, remainder taken from reference TRBV7-2 and TRBJ1-1, is GAGVSQSPSNKVTEKGKDVELRCDPISGHTALYWYRQSLGQGLEFLIYFQGNSAPDKSGLPSDRFSAERTGGSVSTLTIQRTQQEDSAVYLCASSRTTEAFFGQGTRLTVV.

The chain combines TRBV12-5 with TRBJ2-1, with D tentatively TRBD2 (6 bases). The CDR3 covers 15 residues. Between the trimmed V and J ends, which lost 3 bases and 0 bases, there was a span of 9 bases. CDR1 is LGHNT, CDR2 FRNRAP, per germline. The CDR3 here is CASGFRRGSYNEQFF. Written as DNA, the CDR3 is TGTGCTAGTGGTTTTCGGCGGGGCTCCTACAATGAGCAGTTCTTC. Together with reference TRBV12-5 and TRBJ2-1, the CDR3 gives the full variable domain: DARVTQTPRHKVTEMGQEVTMRCQPILGHNTVFWYRQTMMQGLELLAYFRNRAPLDDSGMPKDRFSAEMPDATLATLKIQPSEPRDSAVYFCASGFRRGSYNEQFFGPGTRLTVL.

This clonotype was counted only a few times. The chain has TRBV7-3 and TRBJ2-3; the D is unclear. Germline V CDR1 and CDR2: SGHTA, FQGTGA. The CDR3 contains 13 residues. The germline V and J ends were trimmed by 3 bases and 6 bases, with 10 bases remaining between them. CDR3 DNA: TGTGCCAGCAGCTTGCAAACCGGGGATACGCAGTATTTT. Translating gives CASSLQTGDTQYF.

This chain connects TRBV6-8 to TRBJ2-7; D remains ambiguous. The V and J ends lost 6 bases and 3 bases respectively, with 15 bases between them. Germline V gives CDR1 MNHGY, CDR2 SAAAGT. The length of the CDR3 is 14 residues. The CDR3 DNA reads as TGTGCCAGCAGCGCACCAGAATCAGGCTACGAGCAGTACTTC. Protein: CASSAPESGYEQYF.

The CDR3 here is CASSQARTGIGDEQYF. CDR3 sequence (DNA): TGTGCCAGCAGCCAAGCCCGGACAGGGATAGGAGACGAGCAGTACTTC. This sequence joins TRBV4-2 and TRBJ2-7; 8 bases match TRBD1. The CDR3 is 16 amino acids. The ends lost 1 base at V and 5 bases at J; junction bases unmatched: 10. Germline V gene lookup returns CDR1 LGHNA and CDR2 YNFKEQ.

This clonotype was found many times. V gene TRBV12-3 or TRBV12-4 combines with J gene TRBJ1-3; D gene ambiguous. Deletions cut 8 bases from V and 0 bases from J, with 11 bases between. The CDR3 is 14 amino acids. The CDR3 spells CASWDPSSGNTIYF. In nucleotides, the CDR3 is TGTGCCAGCTGGGATCCGAGCTCTGGAAACACCATATATTTT.

This clonotype was picked up many times. The gene calls are TRBV7-6 and TRBJ2-1; 9 bases line up with TRBD2. Germline CDR1 reads SGHVS; CDR2 reads FNYEAQ. J was trimmed by 9 bases and V by 0 bases; bases with no gene match: 21. This CDR3 contains 20 residues. The chain's CDR3 is CASSLAFSGGGRAFGGEQFF. The CDR3 region has the DNA TGTGCCAGCAGCTTAGCTTTCTCCGGAGGCGGGAGGGCCTTTGGGGGTGAGCAGTTCTTC.

This clonotype was observed many times. This chain joins TRBV28 and TRBJ2-1; 9 positions agree with TRBD2. V shed 4 bases and J 0 bases; nucleotides not matched to a gene: 13. Germline lookup yields CDR1 MDHEN and CDR2 SYDVKM. This CDR3 has 19 amino acids. CDR3 sequence (DNA): TGTGCCAGCAGTTCCCCATTTAGCGGGGGCGTTAGCTCCTACAATGAGCAGTTCTTC. It yields the protein CASSSPFSGGVSSYNEQFF. The variable domain in full, completed from reference TRBV28 and TRBJ2-1, reads DVKVTQSSRYLVKRTGEKVFLECVQDMDHENMFWYRQDPGLGLRLIYFSYDVKMKEKGDIPEGYSVSREKKERFSLILESASTNQTSMYLCASSSPFSGGVSSYNEQFFGPGTRLTVL.